This T cell receptor beta chain is drawn from a study of shared clonotypes between healthy human individuals. Sequencing was at deep level. Measured with immunoSEQ multiplex PCR; TCRdb has only the in-frame clones, and not every one. The sample consists of 2 million to 2.5 million clones, under 95% of them appearing once. Trimming shortened V by 5 bases and J by 2 bases, and 16 bases separated the two germline ends. Per germline, CDR1 MNHEY and CDR2 SMNVEV (reference sequence). This CDR3 has 16 residues. The specimen sequenced was naive CD4+ T cells from PBMCs. Subset: CD45RA+ positively selected. The sequence derives from a man younger than 35 in good health. Some clones in this sample may be carry-over from other donors' samples. J is TRBJ1-5 and V is TRBV27; perhaps TRBD1 as D (5 bases). CDR3 nucleotide sequence: TGTGCCAGCAGTCGGACCAGGGACGGGGGCAATCAGCCCCAGCATTTT. It translates to CASSRTRDGGNQPQHF.